This T cell receptor beta chain was captured by sequencing in a study of CD8 T cells in Susac syndrome. The CDR3 extends over 15 amino acids. V was pared by 1 base and J by 2 bases, with 11 bases between. Germline V CDR1 and CDR2: MGHRA, YSYEKL. An input of about 0.5 to 1 ug of RNA was subjected to reverse transcription using random hexamers. TCR beta CDR3 was amplified by immunoSEQ covering 54 Vbeta and 13 Jbeta. TCRdb analysed the immunoSEQ multiplex PCR reads with MiXCR anew, one entry per CDR3 protein. The repertoire holds some 260,000 distinct CDR3 sequences, with approximately 85% as singletons.

The rearrangement joins TRBV4-1 to TRBJ1-1, with D uncertain. This receptor was obtained from a human donor with multiple sclerosis. Material: CD8+ T cells from PBMCs. The CDR3 loop reads CASSQGSIGNTEAFF. The CDR3 region has the DNA TGCGCCAGCAGCCAAGGTTCCATAGGAAACACTGAAGCTTTCTTT.